This TCR beta chain was obtained from a study of blood T cell repertoires in COVID-19. Background on the study: T cells, B-cell-depleted T cells, or PBMCs supplied cDNA or gDNA.

V gave up 4 bases and J gave up 6 bases; unmatched junction bases: 7. CDR1 and CDR2 (germline): SGHDT, YYEEEE. This CDR3 comprises 15 residues. The table came from immunoSEQ multiplex PCR; TCRdb's copy has only in-frame clones and leaves some out. The sample consists of 140,000 to 150,000 clones, over 75% of them appearing once. The chain recombines TRBV5-6 with TRBJ2-1; 10 bases are a match to TRBD1. The clonotype was recovered from a man in his fifties or sixties with active or convalescent COVID-19. The sequencing input was peripheral blood. CDR3 loop: CASSPDRGLGNEQFF. The CDR3, as DNA: TGTGCCAGCAGCCCCGACAGGGGGCTCGGCAATGAGCAGTTCTTC. Filled out from reference TRBV5-6 and TRBJ2-1, the complete variable domain reads DAGVTQSPTHLIKTRGQQVTLRCSPKSGHDTVSWYQQALGQGPQFIFQYYEEEERQRGNFPDRFSGHQFPNYSSELNVNALLLGDSALYLCASSPDRGLGNEQFFGPGTRLTVL.